These 28 T cell receptor beta chains originate from one sample sequenced in a study of quantifying T cell responses using KT2 cells (dated by TCRdb to the late 2010s). Broadly, across the study: RNA was DNase-treated and reverse transcribed with TCR alpha and beta constant-region primers, mostly using SuperScript III.

The library was generated by UMI-ligation and nested PCR. Sequencer: Illumina MiSeq. A single-stranded oligonucleotide carrying the Illumina SP2 sequence and a UMI was ligated to the cDNA 3' end using T4 RNA ligase 1. PCR1 ran three to four cycles (98°C 15 s, 69°C 30 s, 72°C 40 s); the beta primer was an equimolar mix of RC1.1 and RC1.2 covering TRBC1 and TRBC2. The public reads were quality trimmed at Q25 with fastp and then assembled into clones with MiXCR by TCRdb, keeping productive beta chains. Each record represents a unique CDR3 protein, reported with the most common genes and DNA among its rows. For this sample the table gives approximately 46,000 distinct CDR3 sequences, of which roughly 12% were detected only once. Under 11% of the sample belongs to the ten largest clones. Sequencing input: PBMCs spiked with cells of the T cell clone KT2. The receptors were gathered from a human donor.

This clonotype was seen repeatedly, ten times or more. This sequence joins TRBV27 and TRBJ2-1; D not certain. Trimming cost V 3 bases and J 0 bases, with 3 bases left between them. The CDR3 has 13 residues. Per germline, CDR1 MNHEY and CDR2 SMNVEV (reference sequence). The CDR3 here is CASSLYSYNEQFF. CDR3 DNA: TGTGCCAGCAGTTTGTACTCCTACAATGAGCAGTTCTTC.

This clonotype occurred many times. The V call is TRBV2, the J call TRBJ2-1, with D perhaps matching TRBD1 (5 bases). Per germline, CDR1 SNHLY and CDR2 FYNNEI. The CDR3 runs 12 residues. Trimming took 1 base from V and 15 from J, leaving 13 bases between them. The CDR3 nucleotides read TGTGCCAGCAGTGAAGGACAGTCTTCGTTGTTCTTC. Its protein product is CASSEGQSSLFF.

The genes are TRBV5-1 and TRBJ2-3; TRBD2 matches 8 bases. Germline CDR1 reads SGHRS; CDR2 reads YFSETQ. With V trimmed by 0 bases and J by 0 bases, 3 bases remained unmatched. This CDR3 region has 16 residues. For the CDR3, the DNA is TGCGCCAGCAGCTTGGTGACTAGCGAGAGCACAGATACGCAGTATTTT. This translates into CASSLVTSESTDTQYF.

V is TRBV3-1 and J is TRBJ2-7, with TRBD2 matching over 9 bases. The V and J ends lost 4 bases and 1 base, in that order; junction bases with no gene match: 8. Germline V gene lookup returns CDR1 LGHDT and CDR2 YNNKEL (reference sequence). This CDR3 region has 16 residues. CDR3 sequence (DNA): TGTGCCAGCAGCCCAATTAGCGGGAGTGTTTCCTACGAGCAGTACTTC. Translated: CASSPISGSVSYEQYF.

This clonotype was detected only a few times. V usage is TRBV6-2 or TRBV6-3 and J usage is TRBJ1-5; TRBD1 might be the D (5 bases). V was pared by 5 bases and J by 0 bases, with 11 bases between. The CDR3 runs 15 residues. Germline loops: CDR1 MNHEY, CDR2 SVGEGT. CDR3 sequence (DNA): TGTGCCAGCAGTGGGGGAACTTATAGCAATCAGCCCCAGCATTTT. Translation gives CASSGGTYSNQPQHF.

This clonotype was counted at least ten times. The rearrangement links TRBV7-9 to TRBJ2-7; no clear D. From germline, CDR1 is SEHNR and CDR2 FQNEAQ (reference sequence). The CDR3 is 11 amino acids. V was shortened by 3 bases and J by 4 bases, with 4 bases between the two germline ends. The CDR3 bases are TGTGCCAGCAGCTTGAGGTACGAGCAGTACTTC. It translates to CASSLRYEQYF. The whole variable domain, filled in from reference TRBV7-9 and TRBJ2-7, reads DTGVSQNPRHKITKRGQNVTFRCDPISEHNRLYWYRQTLGQGPEFLTYFQNEAQLEKSRLLSDRFSAERPKGSFSTLEIQRTEQGDSAMYLCASSLRYEQYFGPGTRLTVT.

This clonotype has more than one count but fewer than ten. The chain uses TRBV2 and TRBJ2-3; maybe TRBD2 (6 bases). Germline V gives CDR1 SNHLY, CDR2 FYNNEI. V was trimmed by 10 bases and J by 4 bases, leaving 21 bases between them. This CDR3 is built from 15 residues. In DNA form, the CDR3 reads TGTGCCAACAGAAAGACCAGCGGGCTTTCAGATACGCAGTATTTT. Translation gives CANRKTSGLSDTQYF.

The table lists this clonotype with a few counts. The V and J genes are TRBV4-2 and TRBJ1-5; 9 bases line up with TRBD1. J lost 5 bases, V lost 4 bases, and 9 bases had no gene match. Looked up from germline, CDR1 is LGHNA and CDR2 is YNFKEQ. The CDR3 consists of 16 residues. The CDR3 DNA reads TGTGCCAGCAGCCCTGCCCGGACAGGGGAAGATCAGCCCCAGCATTTT. This translates into CASSPARTGEDQPQHF.

This clonotype was seen more than once but under ten times. The chain recombines TRBV20-1 with TRBJ1-2, with D hard to call. V lost 3 bases and J lost 3, with 8 bases in between. Germline CDR1 and CDR2: DFQATT and SNEGSKA (reference sequence). CDR3 size: 12 residues. The CDR3 nucleotides read TGCAGTGCTAGTTTCCAGGACTATGGCTACACCTTC. Encoded protein: CSASFQDYGYTF.

This clonotype was observed a few times. The chain recombines TRBV5-1 with TRBJ2-3; 8 bases line up with TRBD1. Germline V gene lookup returns CDR1 SGHRS and CDR2 YFSETQ. With V trimmed by 4 bases and J by 1 base, 5 bases remained unmatched. This CDR3 is built from 15 residues. The CDR3 here is CASSLQGAGTDTQYF. For the CDR3, the DNA is TGCGCCAGCAGCCTCCAGGGGGCGGGCACAGATACGCAGTATTTT.

The rearrangement joins TRBV12-3 or TRBV12-4 to TRBJ1-5, with D hard to call. This CDR3 is 13 amino acids long. The V end was cut by 8 bases, the J end by 0 bases, with 8 bases between. In DNA form, the CDR3 reads TGTGCCAGCGATAAAAATAGCAATCAGCCCCAGCATTTT. This translates into CASDKNSNQPQHF.

This sequence joins TRBV11-3 and TRBJ1-4, with D hard to call. The CDR3 spans 12 residues. From germline, CDR1 is SGHNT and CDR2 YENEEA. Trimming removed 5 bases at V and 5 bases at J, with 6 bases between. Here the CDR3 DNA reads TGTGCCAGCAGCCTTCAAAATGAAAAACTGTTTTTT. Its protein product is CASSLQNEKLFF.

The chain employs TRBV25-1 and TRBJ2-5, with 12 bases identical to TRBD1. The CDR3 covers 16 residues. J gave up 5 bases and V 2 bases, and 6 bases lay outside the gene matches. Per the germline V gene, CDR1 is MGHDK and CDR2 is SYGVNS. CDR3 residues: CASSEGTGGPWETQYF. CDR3 bases: TGTGCCAGCAGTGAAGGGACAGGGGGCCCTTGGGAGACCCAGTACTTC.

The chain is built from TRBV20-1 and TRBJ2-7; TRBD2 matches 10 bases. V lost 3 bases and J lost 5; bases outside the gene matches: 13. Germline V gives CDR1 DFQATT, CDR2 SNEGSKA (reference sequence). The CDR3 length is 16 residues. The CDR3 loop is CSASPGLAGEIDEQYF. The CDR3 coding sequence is TGCAGTGCTAGCCCCGGGCTAGCGGGAGAGATAGACGAGCAGTACTTC.

By proportion, this clonotype is medium-sized. The chain has TRBV30 and TRBJ2-3, with TRBD2 matching over 13 bases. The CDR3 contains 15 residues. V was clipped by 0 bases and J by 4 bases; unmatched bases: 1. Germline CDR1 is GTSNPN and CDR2 is SVGIG (reference sequence). CDR3 DNA sequence: TGTGCCTGGAGTGTACTAGCGGGGGGGCCAGATACGCAGTATTTT. This codes for CAWSVLAGGPDTQYF.

The chain couples TRBV20-1 to TRBJ2-1; maybe TRBD1 (6 bases). The V end lost 2 bases, the J end lost 12 bases, and 11 bases lay between the germline ends. This CDR3 region has 11 residues. CDR1 and CDR2 (germline): DFQATT, SNEGSKA (reference sequence). The CDR3 coding sequence is TGCAGTGCTAGAAGGGACATTCGGCAGTTCTTC. Protein sequence: CSARRDIRQFF.

The CDR3 nucleotides read TGCGCCAGCAGCTCCTCAATAGCGGGAGGGCCTCAAGAGCAGTACTTC. Its protein product is CASSSSIAGGPQEQYF. V gene TRBV5-1 combines with J gene TRBJ2-7; 11 bases agree with TRBD2. Germline assignment: CDR1 SGHRS and CDR2 YFSETQ. V lost 3 bases and J lost 7; bases outside the gene matches: 12. The CDR3 loop spans 16 amino acids.

This chain connects TRBV2 to TRBJ2-5; 7 nucleotides match TRBD1. The V segment lost 4 bases and the J segment 9 bases; nucleotides outside the gene matches: 8. This CDR3 has 13 residues. The germline gives CDR1 SNHLY, CDR2 FYNNEI. CDR3 sequence reads: CASSAGQNQAQYF. In nucleotides, the CDR3 is TGTGCCAGCAGTGCGGGACAGAACCAGGCCCAGTACTTC.

The sample holds a few counts of this clonotype. This rearrangement joins TRBV4-1 to TRBJ2-6, with TRBD1 identical over 8 bases. Germline V lookup: CDR1 MGHRA, CDR2 YSYEKL. The CDR3 runs to 20 residues. Trimming removed 0 bases from V and 2 bases from J; junction bases left unmatched: 12. CDR3 region: CASSQDNRGTGLPGANVLTF. DNA of the CDR3: TGCGCCAGCAGCCAAGATAACAGAGGGACAGGATTACCTGGGGCCAACGTCCTGACTTTC.

A few counts support this clonotype. The V gene is TRBV11-1, the J gene TRBJ2-7, with D possibly TRBD1 on 5 matching bases. Germline lookup yields CDR1 SGHAT and CDR2 FQDESV (reference sequence). V gave up 5 bases and J gave up 2 bases, with 19 bases separating them. This CDR3 is built from 16 residues. Here the CDR3 reads CASSNPNSRVPYEQYF. CDR3 coding DNA: TGTGCCAGCAGCAACCCCAATTCCAGGGTACCCTACGAGCAGTACTTC. Combining the CDR3 with reference TRBV11-1 and TRBJ2-7 gives the whole variable domain EAEVAQSPRYKITEKSQAVAFWCDPISGHATLYWYRQILGQGPELLVQFQDESVVDDSQLPKDRFSAERLKGVDSTLKIQPAELGDSAMYLCASSNPNSRVPYEQYFGPGTRLTVT.

This chain joins TRBV10-2 and TRBJ1-1; D unclear. CDR3 length: 13 residues. With 0 bases removed from V and 7 bases from J, the gap between germline ends came to 9 bases. Germline lookup yields CDR1 WSHSY and CDR2 SAAADI. CDR3 nucleotide sequence: TGCGCCAGCAGTGAGTCGGAAAGATATGAAGCTTTCTTT. Residues: CASSESERYEAFF.

This clonotype was picked up a small number of times. The CDR3 loop is CASLSTDTQYF. The DNA for the CDR3 is TGTGCCAGCCTTAGCACAGATACGCAGTATTTT. The gene calls are TRBV6-6 and TRBJ2-3; D unclear. The germline gives CDR1 MNHNY, CDR2 SVGAGI (reference sequence). The CDR3 spans 11 residues. V lost 8 bases, J lost 0 bases, and 3 bases lay in between.

The chain has TRBV29-1 and TRBJ2-3, with 9 positions matching TRBD2. Germline V CDR1 and CDR2: SQVTM, ANQGSEA. The CDR3 is 13 residues long. With 4 bases clipped from V and 5 bases from J, the junction kept 4 bases outside the gene matches. In DNA, the CDR3 is TGCAGCGTTGGCGGGAGGGCCATAGATACGCAGTATTTT. Amino acids: CSVGGRAIDTQYF.

The V call is TRBV7-9, the J call TRBJ1-2; 8 bases align to TRBD1. The ends lost 5 bases at V and 5 bases at J; junction bases unmatched: 7. Germline CDR1 reads SEHNR; CDR2 reads FQNEAQ (reference sequence). The CDR3 extends over 14 amino acids. CDR3 sequence: CASSPRTGWYGYTF. CDR3 in DNA: TGTGCCAGCAGCCCGAGGACAGGGTGGTATGGCTACACCTTC.

This clonotype has only a few counts. The V and J genes are TRBV6-5 and TRBJ2-6; possible D gene TRBD1, 5 bases. The CDR3 consists of 16 residues. V dropped 11 bases and J dropped 0 bases, with 17 bases sitting between them. Germline-derived CDR1 and CDR2 are MNHEY and SVGAGI. CDR3 DNA: TGTGCCGCAGGGATCCAGGCCGCCTCTGGGGCCAACGTCCTGACTTTC. It yields the protein CAAGIQAASGANVLTF.

This clonotype was detected ten times or more. CDR3 residues: CASSEGPGYEQYF. Here the CDR3 DNA reads TGCGCCAGCAGTGAGGGTCCTGGTTACGAGCAGTACTTC. The chain has TRBV10-1 and TRBJ2-7; no reliable D call. Trimming pared 2 bases from V and 4 bases from J, leaving 9 bases between. Germline V gene sequence: CDR1 WNHNN, CDR2 SYGVQD (reference sequence). The CDR3 runs to 13 residues.

This clonotype has more than one count but fewer than ten. The chain links TRBV10-3 to TRBJ1-2; D is uncertain. V was cut by 2 bases and J by 8 bases, with 12 bases left in between. The CDR3 contains 13 residues. Germline V gives CDR1 ENHRY, CDR2 SYGVKD. DNA of the CDR3: TGTGCCATCAGTGAGACCTTACCCGGGGGCTACACCTTC. It codes for CAISETLPGGYTF.

This clonotype was found a few times. This chain links TRBV2 with TRBJ1-1; TRBD1 might be the D (5 bases). V was pared by 7 bases and J by 0 bases, with 21 bases between. This CDR3 has 17 residues. Germline assignment: CDR1 SNHLY and CDR2 FYNNEI. This CDR3 is CASTKRLGRLMNTEAFF. The DNA for the CDR3 is TGTGCCAGCACCAAGAGACTGGGACGCCTCATGAACACTGAAGCTTTCTTT.